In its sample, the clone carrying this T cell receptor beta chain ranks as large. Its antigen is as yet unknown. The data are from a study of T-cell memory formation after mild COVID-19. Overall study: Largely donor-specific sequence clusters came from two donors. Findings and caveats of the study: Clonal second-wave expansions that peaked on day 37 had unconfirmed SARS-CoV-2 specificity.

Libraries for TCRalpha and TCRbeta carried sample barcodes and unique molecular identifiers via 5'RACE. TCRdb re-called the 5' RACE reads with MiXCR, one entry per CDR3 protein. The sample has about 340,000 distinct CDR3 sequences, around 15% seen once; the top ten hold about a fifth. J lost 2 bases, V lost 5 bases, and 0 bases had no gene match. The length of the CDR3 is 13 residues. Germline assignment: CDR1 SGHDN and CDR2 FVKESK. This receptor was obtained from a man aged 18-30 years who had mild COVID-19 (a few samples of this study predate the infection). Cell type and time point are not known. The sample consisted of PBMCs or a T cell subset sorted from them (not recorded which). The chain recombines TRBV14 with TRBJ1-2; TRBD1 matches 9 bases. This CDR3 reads CASSGTGNYGYTF. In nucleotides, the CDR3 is TGTGCCAGCAGCGGGACAGGGAACTATGGCTACACCTTC.